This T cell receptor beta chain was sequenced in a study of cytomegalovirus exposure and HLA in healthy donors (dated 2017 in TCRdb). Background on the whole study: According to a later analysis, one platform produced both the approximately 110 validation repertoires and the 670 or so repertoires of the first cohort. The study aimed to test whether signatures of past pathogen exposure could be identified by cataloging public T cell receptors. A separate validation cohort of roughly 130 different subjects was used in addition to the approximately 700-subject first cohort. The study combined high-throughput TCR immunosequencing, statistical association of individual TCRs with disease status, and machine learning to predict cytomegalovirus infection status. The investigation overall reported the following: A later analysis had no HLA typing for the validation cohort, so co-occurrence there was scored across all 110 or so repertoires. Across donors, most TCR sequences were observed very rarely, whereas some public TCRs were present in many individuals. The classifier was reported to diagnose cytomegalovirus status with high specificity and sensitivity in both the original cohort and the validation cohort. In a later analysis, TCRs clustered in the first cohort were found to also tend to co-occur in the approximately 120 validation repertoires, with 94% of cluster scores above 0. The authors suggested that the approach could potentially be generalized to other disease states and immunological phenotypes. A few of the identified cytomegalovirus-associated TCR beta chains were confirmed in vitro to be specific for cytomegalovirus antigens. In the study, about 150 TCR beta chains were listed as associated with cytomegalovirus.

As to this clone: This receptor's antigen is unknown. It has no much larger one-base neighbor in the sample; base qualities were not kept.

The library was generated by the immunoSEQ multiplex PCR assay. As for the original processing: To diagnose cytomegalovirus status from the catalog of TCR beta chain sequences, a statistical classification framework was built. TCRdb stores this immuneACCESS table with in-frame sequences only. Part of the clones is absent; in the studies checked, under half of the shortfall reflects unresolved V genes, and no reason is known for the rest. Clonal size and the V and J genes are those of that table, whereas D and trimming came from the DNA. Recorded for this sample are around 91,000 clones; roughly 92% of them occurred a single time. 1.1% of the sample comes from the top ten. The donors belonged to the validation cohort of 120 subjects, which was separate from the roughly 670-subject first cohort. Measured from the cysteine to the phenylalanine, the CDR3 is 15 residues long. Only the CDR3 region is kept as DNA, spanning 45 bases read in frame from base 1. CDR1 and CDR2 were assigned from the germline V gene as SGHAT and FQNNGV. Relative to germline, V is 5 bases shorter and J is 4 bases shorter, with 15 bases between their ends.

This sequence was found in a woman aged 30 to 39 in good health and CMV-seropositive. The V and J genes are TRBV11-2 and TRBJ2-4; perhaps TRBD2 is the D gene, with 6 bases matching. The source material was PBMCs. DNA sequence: TGTGCCAGCAGCGATTTAAGGGACTTAAAAAACATTCAGTACTTC. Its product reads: CASSDLRDLKNIQYF.